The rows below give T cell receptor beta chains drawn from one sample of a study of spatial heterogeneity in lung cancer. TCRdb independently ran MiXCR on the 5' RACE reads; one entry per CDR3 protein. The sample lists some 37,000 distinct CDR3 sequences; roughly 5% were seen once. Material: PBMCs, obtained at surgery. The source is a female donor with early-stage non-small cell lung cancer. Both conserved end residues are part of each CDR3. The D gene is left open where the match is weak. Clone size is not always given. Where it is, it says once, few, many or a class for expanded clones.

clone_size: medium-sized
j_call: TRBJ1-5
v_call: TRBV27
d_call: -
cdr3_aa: CASSAYRTGPNQPQHF
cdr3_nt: TGTGCCAGCAGTGCCTATCGTACGGGGCCCAATCAGCCCCAGCATTTT

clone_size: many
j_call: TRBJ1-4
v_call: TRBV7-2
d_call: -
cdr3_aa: CASSPQGREKLFF
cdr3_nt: TGTGCCAGCAGCCCCCAGGGACGGGAAAAACTGTTTTTT

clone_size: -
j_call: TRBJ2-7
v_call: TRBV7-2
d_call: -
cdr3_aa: CASSTKRGATLTF
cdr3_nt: TGTGCCAGCAGCACAAAAAGAGGGGCCACTCTTACCTTC

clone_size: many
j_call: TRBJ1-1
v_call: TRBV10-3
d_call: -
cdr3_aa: CAISEPPGRQTQAFF
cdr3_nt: TGTGCCATCAGTGAGCCTCCGGGACGCCAAACTCAAGCTTTCTTT

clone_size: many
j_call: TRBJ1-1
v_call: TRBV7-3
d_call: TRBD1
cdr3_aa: CASSRKDRAEAFF
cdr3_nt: TGTGCCAGCAGCCGAAAGGACAGGGCTGAAGCTTTCTTT

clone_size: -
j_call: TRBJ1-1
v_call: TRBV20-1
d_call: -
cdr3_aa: CSARGARDTVTEAFF
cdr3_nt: TGCAGTGCTAGAGGGGCCAGGGATACGGTCACTGAAGCTTTCTTT

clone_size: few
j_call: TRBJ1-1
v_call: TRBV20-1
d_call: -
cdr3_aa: CSARDDSYTEAFF
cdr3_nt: TGCAGTGCTAGAGACGACTCGTACACTGAAGCTTTCTTT

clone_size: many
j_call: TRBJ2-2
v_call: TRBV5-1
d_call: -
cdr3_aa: CASSSGTGELFF
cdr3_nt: TGCGCCAGCAGCTCCGGGACCGGGGAGCTGTTTTTT

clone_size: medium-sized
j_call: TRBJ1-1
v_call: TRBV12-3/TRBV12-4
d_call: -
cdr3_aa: CASSLGPNTEAFF
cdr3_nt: TGTGCCAGCAGTTTGGGTCCGAACACTGAAGCTTTCTTT

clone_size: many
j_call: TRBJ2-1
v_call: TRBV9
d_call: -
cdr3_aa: CASSQIPGSYNEQFF
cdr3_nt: TGTGCCAGCAGCCAGATTCCTGGCTCCTACAATGAGCAGTTCTTC

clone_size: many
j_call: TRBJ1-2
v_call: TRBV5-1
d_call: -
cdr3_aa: CASMSGPGAYGYTF
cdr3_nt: TGCGCCAGCATGTCAGGCCCAGGGGCCTATGGCTACACCTTC

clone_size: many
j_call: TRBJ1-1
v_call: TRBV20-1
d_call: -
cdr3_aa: CSARKQGGTEAFF
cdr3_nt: TGCAGTGCTAGGAAACAGGGCGGCACTGAAGCTTTCTTT

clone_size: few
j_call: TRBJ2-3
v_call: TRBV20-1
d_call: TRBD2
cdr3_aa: CSARSRLAGGDTQYF
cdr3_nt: TGCAGTGCTAGATCCCGACTAGCGGGGGGAGATACGCAGTATTTT

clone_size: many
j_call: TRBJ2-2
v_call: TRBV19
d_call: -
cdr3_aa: CASTTRRDFTGELFF
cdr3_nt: TGTGCCAGCACAACTAGGAGGGACTTCACCGGGGAGCTGTTTTTT

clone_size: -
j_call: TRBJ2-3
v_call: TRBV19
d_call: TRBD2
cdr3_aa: CASSIRGGTDTQYF
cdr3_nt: TGTGCCAGTAGTATACGGGGGGGGACAGATACGCAGTATTTT

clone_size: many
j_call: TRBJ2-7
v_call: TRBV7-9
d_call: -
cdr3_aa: CASSLTGGAYEQYF
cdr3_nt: TGTGCCAGCAGCTTAACGGGCGGTGCTTACGAGCAGTACTTC

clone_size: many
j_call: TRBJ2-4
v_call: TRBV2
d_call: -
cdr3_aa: CASSGGTANIQYF
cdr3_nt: TGTGCCAGCAGTGGCGGGACAGCAAACATTCAGTACTTC

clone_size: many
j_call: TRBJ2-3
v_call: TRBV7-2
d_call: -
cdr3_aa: CASSPNPGLGTDTQYF
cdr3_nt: TGTGCCAGCAGCCCCAATCCGGGACTTGGCACAGATACGCAGTATTTT

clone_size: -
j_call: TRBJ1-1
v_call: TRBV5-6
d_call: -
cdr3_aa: CASSVDTGTSNTEAFF
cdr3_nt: TGTGCCAGCAGCGTAGACACCGGGACCTCGAACACTGAAGCTTTCTTT

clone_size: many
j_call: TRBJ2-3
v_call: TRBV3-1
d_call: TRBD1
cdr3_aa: CASSLSIGTDITDTQYF
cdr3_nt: TGTGCCAGCAGCCTCTCCATCGGGACAGATATCACAGATACGCAGTATTTT

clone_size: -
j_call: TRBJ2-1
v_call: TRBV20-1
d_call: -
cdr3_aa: CSAPPPGKPFYEQFF
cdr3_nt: TGCAGTGCTCCCCCCCCGGGAAAGCCGTTTTATGAGCAGTTCTTC

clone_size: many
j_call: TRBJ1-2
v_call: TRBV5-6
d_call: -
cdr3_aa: CASSLDGAGYTF
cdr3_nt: TGTGCCAGCAGCTTGGACGGTGCTGGCTACACCTTC

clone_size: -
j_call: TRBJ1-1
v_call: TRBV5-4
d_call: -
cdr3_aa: CASSLAGRPEAFF
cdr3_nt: TGTGCCAGCAGCTTGGCCGGGCGGCCTGAAGCTTTCTTT

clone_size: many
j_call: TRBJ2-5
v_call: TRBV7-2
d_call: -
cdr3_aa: CASRLGGLAETQYF
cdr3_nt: TGTGCCAGCAGACTGGGCGGGCTAGCAGAGACCCAGTACTTC

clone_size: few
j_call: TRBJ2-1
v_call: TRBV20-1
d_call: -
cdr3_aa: CSARESRTLTNEQFF
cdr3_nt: TGCAGTGCTAGAGAGTCAAGGACCCTCACAAATGAGCAGTTCTTC

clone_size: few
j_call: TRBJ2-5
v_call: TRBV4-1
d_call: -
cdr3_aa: CASSQITGRGQETQYF
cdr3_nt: TGCGCCAGCAGCCAAATAACGGGACGGGGCCAAGAGACCCAGTACTTC

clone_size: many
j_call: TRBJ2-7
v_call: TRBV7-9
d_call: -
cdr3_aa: CASSSFPPYEQYF
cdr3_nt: TGTGCCAGCAGCTCCTTTCCCCCCTACGAGCAGTACTTC

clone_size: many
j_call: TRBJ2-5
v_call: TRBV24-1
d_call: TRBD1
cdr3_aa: CATSDLTGGEEETQYF
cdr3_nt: TGTGCCACCAGTGATTTGACAGGGGGCGAAGAAGAGACCCAGTACTTC

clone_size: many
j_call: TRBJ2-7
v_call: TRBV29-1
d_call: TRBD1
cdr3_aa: CSVAVTGVIYEQYF
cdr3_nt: TGCAGCGTTGCAGTGACAGGGGTGATTTACGAGCAGTACTTC

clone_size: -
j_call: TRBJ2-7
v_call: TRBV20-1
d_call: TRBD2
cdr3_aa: CSARAASGQLYEQYF
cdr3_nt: TGCAGTGCTAGAGCTGCTAGCGGGCAACTCTACGAGCAGTACTTC

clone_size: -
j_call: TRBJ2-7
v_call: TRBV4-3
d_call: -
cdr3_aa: CASSQEPTPNSYEQYF
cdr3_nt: TGCGCCAGCAGCCAAGAACCGACCCCTAATTCCTACGAGCAGTACTTC

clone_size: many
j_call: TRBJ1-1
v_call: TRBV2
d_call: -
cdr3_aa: CASLKGQFTEAFF
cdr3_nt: TGTGCCAGCCTAAAGGGGCAGTTCACTGAAGCTTTCTTT